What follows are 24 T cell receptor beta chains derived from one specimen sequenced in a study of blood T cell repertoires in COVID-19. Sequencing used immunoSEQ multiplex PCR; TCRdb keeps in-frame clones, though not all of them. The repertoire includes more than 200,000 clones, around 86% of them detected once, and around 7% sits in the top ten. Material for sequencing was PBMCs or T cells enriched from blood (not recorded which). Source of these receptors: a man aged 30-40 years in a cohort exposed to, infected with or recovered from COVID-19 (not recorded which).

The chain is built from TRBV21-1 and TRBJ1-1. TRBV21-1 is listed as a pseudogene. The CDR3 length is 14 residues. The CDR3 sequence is CASSNSGVNTEAFF. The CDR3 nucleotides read TGTGCCAGCAGCAACTCGGGGGTGAACACTGAAGCTTTCTTT.

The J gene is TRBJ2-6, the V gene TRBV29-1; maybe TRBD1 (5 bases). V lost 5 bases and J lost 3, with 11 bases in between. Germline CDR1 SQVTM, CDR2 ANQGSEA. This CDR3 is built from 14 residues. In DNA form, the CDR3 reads TGCAGCGTTTATGGGGCGGTTGGGGCCAACGTCCTGACTTTC. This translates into CSVYGAVGANVLTF. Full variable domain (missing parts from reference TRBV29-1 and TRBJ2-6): SAVISQKPSRDICQRGTSLTIQCQVDSQVTMMFWYRQQPGQSLTLIATANQGSEATYESGFVIDKFPISRPNLTFSTLTVSNMSPEDSSIYLCSVYGAVGANVLTFGAGSRLTVL.

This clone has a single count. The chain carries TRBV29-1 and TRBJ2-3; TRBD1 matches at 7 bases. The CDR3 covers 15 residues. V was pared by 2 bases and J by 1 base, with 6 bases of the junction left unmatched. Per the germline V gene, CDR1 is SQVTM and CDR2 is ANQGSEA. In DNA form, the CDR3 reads TGCAGCGTTGAACAGACAGGGTTCGGCACAGATACGCAGTATTTT. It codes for CSVEQTGFGTDTQYF.

The CDR3 bases are TGCGCCAGCAGTGCAGATGGGACAGGAGGCTACGAGCAGTACTTC. This sequence encodes CASSADGTGGYEQYF. The chain recombines TRBV5-1 with TRBJ2-7; TRBD1 aligns across 8 bases. J lost 3 bases, V lost 5 bases, and 10 bases had no gene match. CDR3 length: 15 residues. Germline V gene lookup returns CDR1 SGHRS and CDR2 YFSETQ.

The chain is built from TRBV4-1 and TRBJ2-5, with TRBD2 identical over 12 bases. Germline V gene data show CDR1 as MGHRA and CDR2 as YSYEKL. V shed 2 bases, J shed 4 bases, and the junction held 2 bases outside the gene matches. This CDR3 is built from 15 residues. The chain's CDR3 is CASSQLGLAGETQYF. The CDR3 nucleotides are TGCGCCAGCAGCCAACTGGGACTAGCGGGAGAGACCCAGTACTTC.

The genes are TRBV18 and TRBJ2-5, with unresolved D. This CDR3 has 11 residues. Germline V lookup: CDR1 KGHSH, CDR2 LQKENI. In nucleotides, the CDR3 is TGTGCTATCCAACGCGGAGAGACCCAGTACTTC. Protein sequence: CAIQRGETQYF.

As DNA, the CDR3 is TGTGCCAGCAATCCACGGGACAGTAATTCACCCCTCCACTTT. Protein: CASNPRDSNSPLHF. The chain couples TRBV28 to TRBJ1-6; 7 bases fit TRBD1. CDR3 length: 14 amino acids. Trimming removed 7 bases from V and 6 bases from J; junction bases left unmatched: 6. Germline lookup yields CDR1 MDHEN and CDR2 SYDVKM.

The CDR3 DNA reads TGTGCCACCAGTGATCGGAATCAGCCCCAGCATTTT. As protein: CATSDRNQPQHF. The V gene is TRBV24-1, the J gene TRBJ1-5; no clear D. The germline V gene encodes CDR1 KGHDR and CDR2 SFDVKD. The V and J ends lost 3 bases and 4 bases respectively, with 3 bases between them. There are 12 residues in the CDR3.

In nucleotides, the CDR3 is TGCGCCAGCAGTGAGTGGGGGCTAGCGGACTACAATGAGCAGTTCTTC. Its translation is CASSEWGLADYNEQFF. The J gene is TRBJ2-1, the V gene TRBV10-2, with D perhaps matching TRBD2 (7 bases). Trimming shortened V by 1 base and J by 3 bases, and 13 bases separated the two germline ends. This CDR3 region has 16 residues. Germline V gives CDR1 WSHSY, CDR2 SAAADI.

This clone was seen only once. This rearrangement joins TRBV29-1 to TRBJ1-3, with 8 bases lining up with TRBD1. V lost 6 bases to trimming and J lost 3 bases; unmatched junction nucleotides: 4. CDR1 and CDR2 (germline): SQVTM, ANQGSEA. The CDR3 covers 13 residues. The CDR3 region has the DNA TGCAGCGTATCCGGACAGGGTGGAAACACCATATATTTT. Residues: CSVSGQGGNTIYF.

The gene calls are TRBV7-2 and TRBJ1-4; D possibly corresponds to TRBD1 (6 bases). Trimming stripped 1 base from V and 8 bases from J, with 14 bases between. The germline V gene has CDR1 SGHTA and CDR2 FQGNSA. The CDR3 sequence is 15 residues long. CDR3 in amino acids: CASSLVGRGGEKLFF. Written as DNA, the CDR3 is TGTGCCAGCAGCTTAGTAGGCAGGGGAGGGGAAAAACTGTTTTTT.

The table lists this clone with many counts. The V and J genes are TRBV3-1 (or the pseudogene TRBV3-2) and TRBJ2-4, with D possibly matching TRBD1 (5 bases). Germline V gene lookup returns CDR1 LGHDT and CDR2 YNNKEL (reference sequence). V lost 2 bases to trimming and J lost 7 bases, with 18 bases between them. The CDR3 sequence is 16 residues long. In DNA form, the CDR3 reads TGTGCCAGCAGCCAACTGGGTTTCGACAGAGGTAACATTCAGTACTTC. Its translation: CASSQLGFDRGNIQYF.

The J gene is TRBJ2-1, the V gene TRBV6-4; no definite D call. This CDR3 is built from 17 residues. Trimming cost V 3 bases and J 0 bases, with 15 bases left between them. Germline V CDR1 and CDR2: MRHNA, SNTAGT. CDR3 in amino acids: CASSEIPSAVSYNEQFF. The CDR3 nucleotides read TGTGCCAGCAGTGAAATCCCCAGTGCAGTCTCCTACAATGAGCAGTTCTTC.

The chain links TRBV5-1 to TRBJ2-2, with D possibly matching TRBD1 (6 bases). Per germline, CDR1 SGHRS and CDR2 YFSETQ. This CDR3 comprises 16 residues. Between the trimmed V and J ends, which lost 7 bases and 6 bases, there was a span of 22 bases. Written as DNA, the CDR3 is TGCGCCAGCGGGGATAGGAACAGGGCCCGGGCCGGGGAGCTGTTTTTT. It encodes CASGDRNRARAGELFF.

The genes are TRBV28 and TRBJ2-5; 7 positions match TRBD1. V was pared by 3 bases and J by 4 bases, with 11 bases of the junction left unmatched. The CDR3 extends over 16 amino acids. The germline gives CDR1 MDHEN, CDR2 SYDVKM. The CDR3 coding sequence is TGTGCCAGCAGTTTTGGGCAGGGGGAAATAGGAGAGACCCAGTACTTC. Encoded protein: CASSFGQGEIGETQYF.

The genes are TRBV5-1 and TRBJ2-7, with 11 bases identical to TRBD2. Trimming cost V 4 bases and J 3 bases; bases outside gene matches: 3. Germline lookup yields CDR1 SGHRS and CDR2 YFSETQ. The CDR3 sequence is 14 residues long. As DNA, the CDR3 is TGCGCCAGCAGCGGGACTAGCGGAAACTACGAGCAGTACTTC. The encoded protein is CASSGTSGNYEQYF.

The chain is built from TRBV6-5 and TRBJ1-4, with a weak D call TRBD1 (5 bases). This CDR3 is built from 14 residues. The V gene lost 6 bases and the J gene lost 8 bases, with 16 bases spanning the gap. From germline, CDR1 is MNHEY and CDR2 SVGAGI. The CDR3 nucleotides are TGTGCCAGCAGGGTGTATGGGACTAGCGAAAAACTGTTTTTT. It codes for CASRVYGTSEKLFF.

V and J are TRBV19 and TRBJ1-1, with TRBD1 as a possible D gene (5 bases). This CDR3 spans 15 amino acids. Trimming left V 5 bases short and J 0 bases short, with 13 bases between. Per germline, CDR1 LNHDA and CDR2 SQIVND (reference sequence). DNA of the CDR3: TGTGCCAGTAGTTCAGGGTGGGTCGTGAACACTGAAGCTTTCTTT. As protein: CASSSGWVVNTEAFF. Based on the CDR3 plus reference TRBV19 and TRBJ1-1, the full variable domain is DGGITQSPKYLFRKEGQNVTLSCEQNLNHDAMYWYRQDPGQGLRLIYYSQIVNDFQKGDIAEGYSVSREKKESFPLTVTSAQKNPTAFYLCASSSGWVVNTEAFFGQGTRLTVV.

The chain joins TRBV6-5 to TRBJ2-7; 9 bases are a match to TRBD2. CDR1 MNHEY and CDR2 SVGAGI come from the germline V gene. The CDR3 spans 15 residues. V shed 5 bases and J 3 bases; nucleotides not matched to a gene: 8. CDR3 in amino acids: CASSSYASGVYEQYF. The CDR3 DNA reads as TGTGCCAGCAGTAGCTATGCTAGCGGGGTCTACGAGCAGTACTTC.

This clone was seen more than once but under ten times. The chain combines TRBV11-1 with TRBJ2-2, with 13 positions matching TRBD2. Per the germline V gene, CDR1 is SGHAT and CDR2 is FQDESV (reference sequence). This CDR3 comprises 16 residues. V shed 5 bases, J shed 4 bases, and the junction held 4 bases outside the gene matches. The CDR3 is CASSPTSGRGTGELFF. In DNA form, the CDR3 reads TGTGCCAGCAGCCCCACTAGCGGGAGGGGCACCGGGGAGCTGTTTTTT.

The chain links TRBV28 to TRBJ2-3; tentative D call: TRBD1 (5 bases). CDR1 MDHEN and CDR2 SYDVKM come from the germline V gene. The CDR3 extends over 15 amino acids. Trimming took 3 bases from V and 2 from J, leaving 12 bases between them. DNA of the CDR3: TGTGCCAGCAGTTTCCCAACAGGATACACAGATACGCAGTATTTT. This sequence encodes CASSFPTGYTDTQYF.

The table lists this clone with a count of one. DNA of the CDR3: TGTGCCAGTAGTATAGTTCGAGACCGGGTCAATGAGCAGTTCTTC. This gives the protein CASSIVRDRVNEQFF. V usage is TRBV19 and J usage is TRBJ2-1; D is unclear. Trimming cost V 1 base and J 6 bases, with 13 bases left between them. Germline V CDR1 and CDR2: LNHDA, SQIVND (reference sequence). The CDR3 runs to 15 residues. Full variable domain (outside the CDR3, taken from reference TRBV19 and TRBJ2-1): DGGITQSPKYLFRKEGQNVTLSCEQNLNHDAMYWYRQDPGQGLRLIYYSQIVNDFQKGDIAEGYSVSREKKESFPLTVTSAQKNPTAFYLCASSIVRDRVNEQFFGPGTRLTVL.

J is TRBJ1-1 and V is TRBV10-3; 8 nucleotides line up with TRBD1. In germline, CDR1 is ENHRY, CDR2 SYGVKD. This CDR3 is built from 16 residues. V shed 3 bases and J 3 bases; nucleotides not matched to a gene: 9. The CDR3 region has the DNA TGTGCCATCAGTGACACGATACAGGGGGGGTACACTGAAGCTTTCTTT. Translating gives CAISDTIQGGYTEAFF.

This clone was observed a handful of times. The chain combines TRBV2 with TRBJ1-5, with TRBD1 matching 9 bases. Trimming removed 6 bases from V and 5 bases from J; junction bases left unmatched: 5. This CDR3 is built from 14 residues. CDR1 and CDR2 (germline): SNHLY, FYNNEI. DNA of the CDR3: TGTGCCAGCAGGGGGGGACAGGGTCATCAGCCCCAGCATTTT. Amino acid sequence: CASRGGQGHQPQHF.